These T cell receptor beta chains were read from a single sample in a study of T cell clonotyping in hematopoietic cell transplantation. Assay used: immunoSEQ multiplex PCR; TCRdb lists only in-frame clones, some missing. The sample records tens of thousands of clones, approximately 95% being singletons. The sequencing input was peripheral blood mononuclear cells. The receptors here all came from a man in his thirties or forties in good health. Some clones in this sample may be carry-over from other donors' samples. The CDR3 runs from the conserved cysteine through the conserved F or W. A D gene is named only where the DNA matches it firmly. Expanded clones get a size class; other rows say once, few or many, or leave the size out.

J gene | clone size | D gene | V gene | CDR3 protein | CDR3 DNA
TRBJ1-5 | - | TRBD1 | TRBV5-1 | CASSPTGEVEQPQHF | TGCGCCAGCAGTCCTACAGGGGAGGTTGAACAGCCCCAGCATTTT
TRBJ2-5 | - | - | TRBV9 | CASSVGDERETQYF | TGTGCCAGCAGCGTAGGTGACGAGAGGGAGACCCAGTACTTC
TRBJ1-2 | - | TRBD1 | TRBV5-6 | CASRPGQGTARGYTF | TGTGCCAGCAGACCGGGACAGGGGACCGCCCGTGGCTACACCTTC
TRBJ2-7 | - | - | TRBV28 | CASSLPDRISYEQYF | TGTGCCAGCAGTCTCCCCGACAGGATCTCCTACGAGCAGTACTTC
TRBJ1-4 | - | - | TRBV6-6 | CASSPTANPVELFF | TGTGCCAGCAGCCCAACAGCCAACCCCGTGGAACTGTTTTTT
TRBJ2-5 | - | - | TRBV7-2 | CASSRGGLAQETQYF | TGTGCCAGCAGCCGAGGGGGACTCGCTCAAGAGACCCAGTACTTC
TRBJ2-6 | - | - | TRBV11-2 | CASSLVPDSSGANVLTF | TGTGCCAGCAGCTTAGTCCCGGACAGCTCTGGGGCCAACGTCCTGACTTTC
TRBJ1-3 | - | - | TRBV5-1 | CASSLEPRAAGNTIYF | TGCGCCAGCAGCTTGGAGCCCAGGGCAGCCGGAAACACCATATATTTT
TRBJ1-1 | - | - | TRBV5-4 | CASSRVGGSTEAFF | TGTGCCAGCAGCCGGGTCGGAGGTTCCACTGAAGCTTTCTTT
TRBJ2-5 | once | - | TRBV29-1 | CTGKGEETQYF | TGCACGGGTAAGGGAGAAGAGACCCAGTACTTC
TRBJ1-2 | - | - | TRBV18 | CASSVDRVRAPFYTF | TGTGCCAGCTCAGTTGATAGGGTCAGGGCCCCTTTCTACACCTTC
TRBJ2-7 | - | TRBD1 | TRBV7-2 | CASSLPTGGGHEQYF | TGTGCCAGCAGCCTACCGACAGGGGGCGGTCACGAGCAGTACTTC
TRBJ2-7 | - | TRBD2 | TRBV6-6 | CAREESGRYFYEQYF | TGTGCCAGAGAAGAAAGCGGGAGGTATTTCTACGAGCAGTACTTC
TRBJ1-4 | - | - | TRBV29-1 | CSVERGAGNEKLFF | TGCAGCGTTGAGAGGGGGGCTGGGAATGAAAAACTGTTTTTT
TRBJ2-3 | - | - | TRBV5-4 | CASGLGDTQYF | TGTGCCAGCGGGCTTGGAGATACGCAGTATTTT
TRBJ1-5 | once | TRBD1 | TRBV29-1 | CSVETGEGNQPQHF | TGCAGCGTTGAAACAGGGGAGGGTAATCAGCCCCAGCATTTT
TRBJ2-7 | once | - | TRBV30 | CAWNGASGYEQYF | TGTGCCTGGAACGGTGCGTCGGGATACGAGCAGTACTTC
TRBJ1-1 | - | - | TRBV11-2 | CASSFAVDTEAFF | TGTGCCAGCAGCTTCGCCGTGGACACTGAAGCTTTCTTT
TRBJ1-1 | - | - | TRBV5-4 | CASSDSLRSGTEAFF | TGTGCCAGCAGCGATTCTCTCAGATCGGGAACTGAAGCTTTCTTT
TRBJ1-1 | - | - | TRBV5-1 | CASRNSLNTEAFF | TGCGCCAGCAGAAACTCCCTGAACACTGAAGCTTTCTTT